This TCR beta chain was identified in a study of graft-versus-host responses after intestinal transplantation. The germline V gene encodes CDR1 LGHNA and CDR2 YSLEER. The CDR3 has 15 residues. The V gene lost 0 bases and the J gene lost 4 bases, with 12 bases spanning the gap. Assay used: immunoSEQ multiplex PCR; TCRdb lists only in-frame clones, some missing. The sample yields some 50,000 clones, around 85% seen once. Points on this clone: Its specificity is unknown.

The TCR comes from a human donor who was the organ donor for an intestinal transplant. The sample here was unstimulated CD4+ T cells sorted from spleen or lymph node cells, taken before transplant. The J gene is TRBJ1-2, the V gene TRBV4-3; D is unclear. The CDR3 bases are TGCGCCAGCAGCCAAGATTGGAGGCTAGGCTATGGCTACACCTTC. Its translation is CASSQDWRLGYGYTF.